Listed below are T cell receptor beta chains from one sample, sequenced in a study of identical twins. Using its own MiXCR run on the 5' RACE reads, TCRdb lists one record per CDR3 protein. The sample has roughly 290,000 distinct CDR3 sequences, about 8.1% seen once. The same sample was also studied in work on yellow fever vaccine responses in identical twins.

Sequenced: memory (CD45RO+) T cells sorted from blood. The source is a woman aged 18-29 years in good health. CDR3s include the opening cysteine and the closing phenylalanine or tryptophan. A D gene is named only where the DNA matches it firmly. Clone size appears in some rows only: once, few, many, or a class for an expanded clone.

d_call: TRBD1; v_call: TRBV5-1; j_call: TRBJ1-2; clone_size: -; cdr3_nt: TGCGCCAGCAGCTCTGGACAGGGGCTTGGCTACACCTTC; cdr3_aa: CASSSGQGLGYTF
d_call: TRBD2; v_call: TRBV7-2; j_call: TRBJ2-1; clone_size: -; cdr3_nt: TGTGCCAGCAGCAGACCTCTCGGACTAGCGGGAGGGTATGAGCAGTTCTTC; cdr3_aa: CASSRPLGLAGGYEQFF
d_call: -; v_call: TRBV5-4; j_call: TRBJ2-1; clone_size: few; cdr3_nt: TGTGCCAGCAGCCTGACGGGGGTCGGATACAATGAGCAGTTCTTC; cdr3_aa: CASSLTGVGYNEQFF
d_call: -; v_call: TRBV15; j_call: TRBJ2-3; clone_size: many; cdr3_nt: TGTGCCACCAGCAGGGAAACAGATACGCAGTATTTT; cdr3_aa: CATSRETDTQYF
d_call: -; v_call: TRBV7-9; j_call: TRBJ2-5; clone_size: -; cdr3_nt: TGTGCCAGCAGCGCCGCCGGGACACCCGGGACCCAGTACTTC; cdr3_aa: CASSAAGTPGTQYF
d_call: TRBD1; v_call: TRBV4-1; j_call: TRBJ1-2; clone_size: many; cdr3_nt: TGCGCCAGCAGCCTGCTAGACAGGGGAAACTATGGCTACACCTTC; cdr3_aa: CASSLLDRGNYGYTF
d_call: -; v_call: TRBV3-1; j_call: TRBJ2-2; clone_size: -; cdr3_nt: TGTGCCAGCAGCCAGGCGGGCGGACAACGGGGCGGGGAGCTGTTTTTT; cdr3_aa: CASSQAGGQRGGELFF
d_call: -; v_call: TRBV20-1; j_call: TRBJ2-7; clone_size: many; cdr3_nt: TGCAGTGCTAGGGGGCCCTCCTACGAGCAGTACTTC; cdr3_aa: CSARGPSYEQYF
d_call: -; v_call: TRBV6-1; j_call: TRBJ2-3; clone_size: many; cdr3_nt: TGTGCCAGCAGTCATGGACAGTTTAGCACAGATACGCAGTATTTT; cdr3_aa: CASSHGQFSTDTQYF
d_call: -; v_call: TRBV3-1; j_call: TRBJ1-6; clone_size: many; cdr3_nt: TGTGCCAGCAGCCAAGAGTGGGGAGTTGGTTCACCCCTCCACTTT; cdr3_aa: CASSQEWGVGSPLHF
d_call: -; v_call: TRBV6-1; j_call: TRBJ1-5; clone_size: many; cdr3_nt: TGTGCCAGCAGTGAAGCGGGTGGCAATCAGCCCCAGCATTTT; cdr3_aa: CASSEAGGNQPQHF
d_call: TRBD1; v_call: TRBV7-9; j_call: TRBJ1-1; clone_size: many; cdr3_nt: TGTGCCAGCAGCTTGGACAGGGTCCGTACTGAAGCTTTCTTT; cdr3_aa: CASSLDRVRTEAFF
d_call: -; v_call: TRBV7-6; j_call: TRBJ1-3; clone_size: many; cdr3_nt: TGTGCCAGCAGCTTAAGAGGTGGAGGGGCCGCCTCTGGAAACACCATATATTTT; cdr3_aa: CASSLRGGGAASGNTIYF
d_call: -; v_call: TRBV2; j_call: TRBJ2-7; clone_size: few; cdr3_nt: TGTGCCAGCGGGTCAGTTTCCTACTCCTACGAGCAGTACTTC; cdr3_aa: CASGSVSYSYEQYF
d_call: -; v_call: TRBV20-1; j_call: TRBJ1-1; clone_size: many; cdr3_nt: TGCAGTGCTGACGGTAGGGAGATGAACACTGAAGCTTTCTTT; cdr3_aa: CSADGREMNTEAFF
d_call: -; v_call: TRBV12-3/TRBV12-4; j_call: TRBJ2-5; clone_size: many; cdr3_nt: TGTGCCAGCAGCCTCGTCTCTACGGGGGAGACCCAGTACTTC; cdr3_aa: CASSLVSTGETQYF
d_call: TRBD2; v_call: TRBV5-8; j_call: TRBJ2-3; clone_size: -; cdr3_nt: TGTGCCAGCAGCTCCGGCAGCGGGATGAGCACAGATACGCAGTATTTT; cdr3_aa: CASSSGSGMSTDTQYF
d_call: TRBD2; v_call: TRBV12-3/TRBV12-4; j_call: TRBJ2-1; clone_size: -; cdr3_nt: TGTGCCAGCAGCCCTATCAGCGGGAGGGCCTCAAATGAGCAGTTCTTC; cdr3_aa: CASSPISGRASNEQFF
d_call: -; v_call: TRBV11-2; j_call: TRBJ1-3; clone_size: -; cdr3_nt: TGTGCCAGCAGCCCCGTAGCTGGAAACACCATATATTTT; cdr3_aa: CASSPVAGNTIYF
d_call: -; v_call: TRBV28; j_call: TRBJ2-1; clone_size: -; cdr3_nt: TGTGCCAGCAGTCCTACAACAGGTAGCTCCTACAATGAGCAGTTCTTC; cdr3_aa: CASSPTTGSSYNEQFF
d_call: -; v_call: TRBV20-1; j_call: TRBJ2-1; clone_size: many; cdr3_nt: TGCAGTGCTAGCGGTCCTAGCTTCGAGCAGTTCTTC; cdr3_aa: CSASGPSFEQFF
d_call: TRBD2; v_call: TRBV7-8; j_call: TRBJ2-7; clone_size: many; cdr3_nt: TGTGCCAGCAGCTTCTCTAGCGGTCCCTCCGAGCAGTACTTC; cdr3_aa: CASSFSSGPSEQYF
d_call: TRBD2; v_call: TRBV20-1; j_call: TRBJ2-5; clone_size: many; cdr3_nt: TGCAGTGCCTTCTTAACCGGGACTAGCGGAGGGCTACAAGAGACCCAGTACTTC; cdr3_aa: CSAFLTGTSGGLQETQYF
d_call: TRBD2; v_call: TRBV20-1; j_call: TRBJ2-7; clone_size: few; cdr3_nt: TGCAGTGCTAGGGGTGAGACGGGAGGCTTTTCCTACGAGCAGTACTTC; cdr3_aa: CSARGETGGFSYEQYF
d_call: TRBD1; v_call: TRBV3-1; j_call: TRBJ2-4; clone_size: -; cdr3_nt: TGTGCCAGCAGCCAAGTTGGACAGGGGCCTCGCGGGGGTATTCAGTACTTC; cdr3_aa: CASSQVGQGPRGGIQYF
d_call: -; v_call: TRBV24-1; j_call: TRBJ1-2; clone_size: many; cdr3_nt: TGTGCCACCAGAGAGGCGGGGGCGGACTATGGCTACACCTTC; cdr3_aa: CATREAGADYGYTF